This T cell receptor beta chain was sequenced during a study of OX40 agonist ivuxolimab in advanced cancers. Study background: Patients enrolled in dose escalation were diagnosed with hepatocellular carcinoma, melanoma, renal cell or head and neck cancer. Three patients showed partial responses: one hepatocellular carcinoma and two cutaneous melanoma cases. Among those enrolled, mean age was approximately 62 years (range about 23 to 90) and about 81% were male.

CDR1 and CDR2 from the germline V gene are SGHDN and FVKESK. V lost 7 bases and J 0 bases, leaving 7 bases between the germline ends. There are 13 residues in the CDR3. Whole-study results and caveats: Compared with CD4+, CD8+ T cells on average had more expanded clones.

As concerns this clone: Its specificity is not known.

TCRdb keeps only in-frame clones here, not all; method: immunoSEQ multiplex PCR. The table lists tens of thousands of clones, 85% to 90% of them singletons. The TCR sequence derives from an adult with an advanced solid tumor such as melanoma, head and neck, liver or kidney cancer. The chain uses TRBV14 and TRBJ1-3; D gene ambiguous. The sample was CD4+ or CD8+ T cells sorted from blood, taken in a trial of the OX40 agonist ivuxolimab. As DNA, the CDR3 is TGTGCCAGCAAACCTATCTCTGGAAACACCATATATTTT. Amino acid sequence: CASKPISGNTIYF.